This T cell receptor beta chain was identified in a study of blood T cells in healthy people across ages (dated by TCRdb to 2015 to 2017). The study in broad terms: In model experiments, template switching captured roughly one uniquely barcoded TCR beta cDNA molecule for every two T cells. For two donors (one aged 18 to 29 and one aged 80 or older), the study analyzed two additional independent replicas of 1 million unique cDNA reads from the same blood draw. To avoid experimental bias, donors of different ages were randomly spread across the sequencing lanes. The study measured age-related changes in TCR beta repertoire diversity using deep sequencing normalized with unique cDNA molecular identifiers. The donors were split into four age groups: young (average 16 years), middle-aged (39), aged (62) and long-lived (82). Findings and caveats that apply to the study as a whole: Estimates of total diversity based on one million sequenced T cells were considered lower bounds and underestimates. Bulk unsorted PBMC profiling prevented conclusive comparison of naive and antigen-experienced compartments. The CMV infection status of donors was not known, potentially confounding age-related changes in expanded clonotypes. Observed TCR beta diversity per million T cells fell roughly linearly with age, and a significant reduction was already apparent by age roughly 40. Compared with the aged group, the long-lived group had more naive CD4+ T cells, fewer expanded clones and increased TCR diversity, a pattern suggesting age selection. A strong correlation was found between observed TCR beta diversity and the percentage of naive T cells measured by flow cytometry.

The library was made by 5' RACE. A second roughly 6 to 11 cycle PCR used a sample-barcoded 5' primer and a J-beta primer mix. A template-switch 5' adaptor carrying 12 random nucleotides introduced a unique molecular identifier onto each TCR beta cDNA molecule. Each sample yielded at least 2.5 million CDR3-containing paired-end reads. First-strand cDNA synthesis was performed from all RNA using the Mint cDNA synthesis kit, with priming by a TRBC-specific oligonucleotide. All cDNA was treated with uracil-DNA glycosylase and then went through a first 18-cycle PCR with the universal primers M1SS and BC2_uni_R. The study's own analysis went as follows. Normalization of each sample was performed by random selection of 1 million high-quality reads, each carrying a distinct molecular identifier. Instead of being binned into consensus sequences, reads that shared molecular identifiers were thrown out. MiTCR, set to a Q25 quality threshold and the strictest error-elimination algorithm, was used for CDR3 identification, clonotype clustering and error correction. A nonparametric unseen species model with Euler transformation was used to estimate a lower bound on total TCR beta diversity. TCRdb trimmed public reads at Q25 via fastp, called clones via MiXCR and kept in-frame beta chains. Entries are consolidated by CDR3 protein sequence, retaining the most common genes and DNA. These V and J calls rely on TCRdb rather than the paper's analysis. The sample table holds 1.5 million to 2 million distinct CDR3 sequences, of which about 39% were seen once. The ten most abundant clones make up 23% of the sample.

Donors were under 40 systemically healthy Caucasian individuals from Russia aged roughly 6 to 95 years. Ten milliliters of peripheral blood were drawn from each donor into EDTA-treated Vacutainer tubes. Ficoll-Paque density-gradient centrifugation was used to isolate PBMCs, with at least 6.5 million obtained per sample. Trizol reagent was used to extract total RNA from PBMCs, with at least 5 micrograms per sample. For every donor, an aliquot of PBMCs went through flow cytometry to measure the percentages of naive CD45RAhigh/CD27high T cells. As concerns this clonotype: No cognate antigen has been identified for it. Base-call qualities are not available, and no considerably larger clone is one nucleotide away.

The junction carries 11 bases between V and J, which are trimmed by 5 bases and 4 bases respectively. The CDR3 numbers 13 residues from cysteine through phenylalanine. The DNA shown is the 39-base CDR3, in frame from base 1. CDR1 and CDR2 (LNHNV, YYDKDF) derive from the germline V gene (reference sequence). This sequence originates from a human donor in good health. Sequences were obtained from blood. The rearranged segments are TRBV15 and TRBJ1-1; TRBD1 is a possible D gene, resting on 6 matching bases. The CDR3 protein is CATSPQGPTEAFF. The DNA sequence is TGTGCCACCAGCCCACAGGGACCCACTGAAGCTTTCTTT.